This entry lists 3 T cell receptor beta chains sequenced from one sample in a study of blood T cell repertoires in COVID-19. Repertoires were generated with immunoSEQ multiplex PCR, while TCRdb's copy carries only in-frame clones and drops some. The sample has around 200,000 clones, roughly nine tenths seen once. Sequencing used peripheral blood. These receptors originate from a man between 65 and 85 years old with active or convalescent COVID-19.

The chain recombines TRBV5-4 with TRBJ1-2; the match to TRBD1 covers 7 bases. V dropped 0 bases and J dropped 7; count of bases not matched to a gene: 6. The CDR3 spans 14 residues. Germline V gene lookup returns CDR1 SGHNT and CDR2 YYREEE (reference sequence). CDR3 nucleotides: TGTGCCAGCAGCTTGGCTCGGACAGGTGGTGGCTACACCTTC. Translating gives CASSLARTGGGYTF.

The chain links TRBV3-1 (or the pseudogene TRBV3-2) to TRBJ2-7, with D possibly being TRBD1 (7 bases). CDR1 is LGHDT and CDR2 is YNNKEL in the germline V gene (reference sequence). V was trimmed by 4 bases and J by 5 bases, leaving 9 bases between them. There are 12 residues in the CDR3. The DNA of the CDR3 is TGTGCCAGCAGCCCAGGGGGGAACGAGCAGTACTTC. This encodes CASSPGGNEQYF.

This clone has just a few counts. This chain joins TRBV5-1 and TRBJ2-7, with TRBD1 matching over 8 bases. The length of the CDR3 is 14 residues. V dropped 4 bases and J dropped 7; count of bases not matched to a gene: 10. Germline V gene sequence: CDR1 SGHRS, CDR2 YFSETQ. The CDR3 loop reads CASSTRTGTGEQYF. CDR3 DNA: TGCGCCAGCAGCACCCGGACAGGGACGGGTGAGCAGTACTTC.